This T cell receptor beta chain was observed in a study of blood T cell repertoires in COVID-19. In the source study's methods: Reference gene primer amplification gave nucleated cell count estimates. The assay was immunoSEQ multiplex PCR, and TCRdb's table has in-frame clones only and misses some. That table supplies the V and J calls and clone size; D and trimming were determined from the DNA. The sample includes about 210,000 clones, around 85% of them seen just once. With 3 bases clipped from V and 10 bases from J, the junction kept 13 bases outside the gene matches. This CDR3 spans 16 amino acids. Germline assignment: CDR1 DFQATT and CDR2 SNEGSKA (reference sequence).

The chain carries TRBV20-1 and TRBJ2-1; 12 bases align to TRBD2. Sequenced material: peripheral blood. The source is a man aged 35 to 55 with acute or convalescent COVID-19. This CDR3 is CSASSLQLAGGIEQFF. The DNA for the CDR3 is TGCAGTGCTAGTTCCCTCCAACTAGCGGGAGGCATAGAGCAGTTCTTC.